The 22 T cell receptor beta chains below were found in one sample sequenced in a study of blood T cell repertoires in COVID-19. Using immunoSEQ multiplex PCR, the repertoire was profiled, and TCRdb retains in-frame clones only, with some absent. Of approximately 250,000 clones in the sample, 91% were seen once. The sample taken for sequencing was PBMCs or T cells enriched from blood (not recorded which). Source of these receptors: a man aged 35-49 years who had been exposed to COVID-19.

The J gene is TRBJ1-4, the V gene TRBV5-1; a weak D match, TRBD1 (6 bases). This CDR3 contains 16 residues. V lost 8 bases, J lost 0 bases, and 17 bases lay in between. The V gene's germline CDR1 is SGHRS and CDR2 YFSETQ. The CDR3 DNA is TGCGCCAGTGTGTCTTCCCCAGGGGCAACTAATGAAAAACTGTTTTTT. It codes for CASVSSPGATNEKLFF.

This chain links TRBV4-3 with TRBJ1-1; D ambiguous. This CDR3 comprises 16 residues. Germline V lookup: CDR1 LGHNA, CDR2 YSLEER. V lost 2 bases to trimming and J lost 0 bases, with 13 bases between them. This CDR3 is CASSQFGPSMNTEAFF. CDR3 in DNA: TGCGCCAGCAGCCAATTCGGTCCGAGTATGAACACTGAAGCTTTCTTT.

The rearrangement uses TRBV28 and TRBJ1-5, with 8 bases matching TRBD1. V lost 5 bases and J lost 0; bases outside the gene matches: 12. Germline V gene lookup returns CDR1 MDHEN and CDR2 SYDVKM. The CDR3 sequence is 18 residues long. The CDR3 bases are TGTGCCAGCAGTGCCTACAGGGACAGGATGGGTAGCAATCAGCCCCAGCATTTT. It yields the protein CASSAYRDRMGSNQPQHF.

This rearrangement joins TRBV19 to TRBJ1-4; 9 bases match TRBD1. Germline CDR1 and CDR2: LNHDA and SQIVND (reference sequence). This CDR3 contains 15 residues. Trimming removed 7 bases from V and 9 bases from J; junction bases left unmatched: 12. The CDR3 DNA reads as TGTGCCAGTACCAGGACAGGGGAGGGAAGGCAAAAACTGTTTTTT. Translating gives CASTRTGEGRQKLFF.

The J gene is TRBJ2-2, the V gene TRBV9; 7 bases agree with TRBD2. Germline assignment: CDR1 SGDLS and CDR2 YYNGEE. Unmatched junction bases numbered 3, after V lost 0 bases and J lost 1 base. The CDR3 loop spans 16 amino acids. For the CDR3, the DNA is TGTGCCAGCAGCGTAGGGCCTAGCGGGAACACCGGGGAGCTGTTTTTT. It codes for CASSVGPSGNTGELFF.

The chain carries TRBV25-1 and TRBJ1-6; tentatively, D is TRBD1 (6 bases). This CDR3 spans 14 amino acids. Per the germline V gene, CDR1 is MGHDK and CDR2 is SYGVNS. The ends were cut back, 7 bases at V and 7 bases at J, with 14 bases in the middle. CDR3 nucleotides: TGTGCCAGCATGGGGGGGGCGAGGAATTCACCCCTCCACTTT. Translating it yields CASMGGARNSPLHF. Together with reference TRBV25-1 and TRBJ1-6, the CDR3 gives the full variable domain: EADIYQTPRYLVIGTGKKITLECSQTMGHDKMYWYQQDPGMELHLIHYSYGVNSTEKGDLSSESTVSRIRTEHFPLTLESARPSHTSQYLCASMGGARNSPLHFGNGTRLTVT.

CDR3 bases: TGTGCCAGCAGCTTAGCTGCAGGAACCACAGATACGCAGTATTTT. This gives the protein CASSLAAGTTDTQYF. The chain uses TRBV7-2 and TRBJ2-3; no firm D call. The CDR3 is made up of 15 amino acids. Per the germline V gene, CDR1 is SGHTA and CDR2 is FQGNSA. V lost 0 bases and J lost 2, with 9 bases in between. The whole variable domain, remainder taken from reference TRBV7-2 and TRBJ2-3, is GAGVSQSPSNKVTEKGKDVELRCDPISGHTALYWYRQSLGQGLEFLIYFQGNSAPDKSGLPSDRFSAERTGGSVSTLTIQRTQQEDSAVYLCASSLAAGTTDTQYFGPGTRLTVL.

The V call is TRBV27, the J call TRBJ2-5; a possible D gene is TRBD2 (6 bases). Trimming removed 0 bases at V and 1 base at J, with 15 bases between. Germline values: CDR1 MNHEY, CDR2 SMNVEV (reference sequence). This CDR3 has 17 residues. This CDR3 reads CASSLSSGSRPQETQYF. In DNA form, the CDR3 reads TGTGCCAGCAGTTTATCGTCCGGGAGTAGGCCCCAAGAGACCCAGTACTTC.

This sequence joins TRBV5-1 and TRBJ2-1, with D possibly TRBD2 on 5 matching bases. Germline loops: CDR1 SGHRS, CDR2 YFSETQ. Trimming removed 5 bases from V and 9 bases from J, with 18 bases in between. The CDR3 length is 14 residues. CDR3 residues: CASREWEFGSEQFF. In DNA form, the CDR3 reads TGCGCCAGCAGGGAGTGGGAGTTCGGAAGTGAGCAGTTCTTC.

This clone occurred once. The chain recombines TRBV5-1 with TRBJ1-4; D possibly corresponds to TRBD1 (6 bases). V was cut by 4 bases and J by 0 bases, with 10 bases left in between. The CDR3 consists of 15 residues. Germline CDR1 is SGHRS and CDR2 is YFSETQ. CDR3 protein: CASSVTGTTNEKLFF. The CDR3 DNA follows: TGCGCCAGCAGCGTCACAGGGACAACTAATGAAAAACTGTTTTTT. Full variable domain (remainder filled in from reference TRBV5-1 and TRBJ1-4): KAGVTQTPRYLIKTRGQQVTLSCSPISGHRSVSWYQQTPGQGLQFLFEYFSETQRNKGNFPGRFSGRQFSNSRSEMNVSTLELGDSALYLCASSVTGTTNEKLFFGSGTQLSVL.

The chain carries TRBV30 and TRBJ1-2, with 7 nucleotides matching TRBD1. Germline lookup yields CDR1 GTSNPN and CDR2 SVGIG (reference sequence). The CDR3 consists of 15 residues. V shed 2 bases and J 4 bases; nucleotides not matched to a gene: 10. CDR3 sequence (DNA): TGTGCCTGGAGTACCAACAGGGGTTTTAGCTATGGCTACACCTTC. Amino acids: CAWSTNRGFSYGYTF.

This chain joins TRBV18 and TRBJ1-2; the D is unclear. V lost 4 bases and J 2 bases, leaving 14 bases between the germline ends. CDR3 size: 15 residues. Germline V CDR1 and CDR2: KGHSH, LQKENI. CDR3 region: CASSQPGVTNYGYTF. The CDR3 DNA sequence: TGTGCCAGCTCACAGCCGGGAGTGACCAACTATGGCTACACCTTC.

This sequence joins TRBV27 and TRBJ1-5; possible D gene TRBD1, 5 bases. The CDR3 has 14 amino acids. CDR1 and CDR2 from the germline V gene are MNHEY and SMNVEV (reference sequence). Trimming took 3 bases from V and 6 from J, leaving 12 bases between them. CDR3 sequence reads: CASSFQGPGQPQHF. The CDR3, as DNA: TGTGCCAGCAGTTTTCAGGGTCCGGGTCAGCCCCAGCATTTT.

The V and J genes are TRBV5-6 and TRBJ1-6; the match to TRBD1 covers 8 bases. The germline V gene has CDR1 SGHDT and CDR2 YYEEEE. V lost 0 bases to trimming and J lost 2 bases; unmatched junction nucleotides: 1. The CDR3 length is 16 residues. CDR3 sequence: CASSLGQGTYNSPLHF. CDR3 nucleotides: TGTGCCAGCAGCTTGGGACAGGGGACCTATAATTCACCCCTCCACTTT.

The J gene is TRBJ2-1, the V gene TRBV24-1; tentatively, D is TRBD1 (5 bases). The CDR3 runs to 16 residues. V was trimmed by 4 bases and J by 8 bases, leaving 20 bases between them. The V gene's germline CDR1 is KGHDR and CDR2 SFDVKD. CDR3 amino acids: CATSDSLTEDVDEQFF. CDR3 nucleotide sequence: TGTGCCACCAGTGACTCCCTGACAGAGGATGTGGATGAGCAGTTCTTC.

This clone was counted once. The chain couples TRBV19 to TRBJ1-1; a weak D match, TRBD1 (6 bases). Germline V gene sequence: CDR1 LNHDA, CDR2 SQIVND (reference sequence). The germline V and J ends were trimmed by 3 bases and 4 bases, with 12 bases remaining between them. This CDR3 contains 14 residues. CDR3 nucleotide sequence: TGTGCCAGTAGTATTTCAGGGGTTGTCACTGAAGCTTTCTTT. It specifies CASSISGVVTEAFF.

This clone was seen just once. This CDR3 is CASSPRLAPVGEAFF. The DNA for the CDR3 is TGTGCCAGCAGCCCCCGGTTAGCCCCGGTGGGTGAAGCTTTCTTT. The genes are TRBV9 and TRBJ1-1; D is unclear. V was shortened by 4 bases and J by 7 bases, with 20 bases between the two germline ends. CDR3 length equals 15 residues. Germline V gives CDR1 SGDLS, CDR2 YYNGEE. Together with reference TRBV9 and TRBJ1-1, the CDR3 gives the full variable domain: DSGVTQTPKHLITATGQRVTLRCSPRSGDLSVYWYQQSLDQGLQFLIQYYNGEERAKGNILERFSAQQFPDLHSELNLSSLELGDSALYFCASSPRLAPVGEAFFGQGTRLTVV.

The J gene is TRBJ1-3, the V gene TRBV29-1, with 8 bases aligning to TRBD1. Germline assignment: CDR1 SQVTM and CDR2 ANQGSEA. CDR3 length: 12 amino acids. V lost 5 bases and J lost 9; bases outside the gene matches: 6. Written as DNA, the CDR3 is TGCAGCGTTCGGACAGGGTCAGGCACCATATATTTT. The encoded protein is CSVRTGSGTIYF.

The chain recombines TRBV2 with TRBJ2-2; 8 bases are shared with TRBD2. J lost 0 bases, V lost 7 bases, and 1 base had no gene match. Germline lookup yields CDR1 SNHLY and CDR2 FYNNEI. This CDR3 has 14 amino acids. The CDR3 region has the DNA TGTGCCAGCATAGCGGGACCGAACACCGGGGAGCTGTTTTTT. Protein sequence: CASIAGPNTGELFF.

This clone has only one observation. The V and J genes are TRBV19 and TRBJ2-7; D is ambiguous. CDR3 length equals 14 residues. Germline lookup yields CDR1 LNHDA and CDR2 SQIVND (reference sequence). The germline V and J ends were trimmed by 3 bases and 0 bases, with 9 bases remaining between them. CDR3 DNA sequence: TGTGCCAGTAGTATGGGCCAGGCCTCCTACGAGCAGTACTTC. Protein: CASSMGQASYEQYF.

The chain links TRBV7-3 to TRBJ1-4; the D gene is possibly TRBD1 (6 bases). Germline V gene data show CDR1 as SGHTA and CDR2 as FQGTGA. This CDR3 is 15 amino acids long. Trimming removed 8 bases at V and 4 bases at J, with 17 bases between. Here the CDR3 DNA reads TGTGCCAGCTTCCACCGGGGAGGGGGTAATGAAAAACTGTTTTTT. As protein: CASFHRGGGNEKLFF.

This sequence joins TRBV11-2 and TRBJ1-5; 9 bases fit TRBD1. Trimming took 3 bases from V and 7 from J; bases not matched to a gene: 1. The CDR3 is 13 residues long. Germline V lookup: CDR1 SGHAT, CDR2 FQNNGV. CDR3 sequence reads: CASSLDRGQPQHF. The CDR3 coding sequence is TGTGCCAGCAGCTTGGACAGGGGCCAGCCCCAGCATTTT.